This T cell receptor beta chain came from a study of T cell changes during pregnancy in multiple sclerosis. There are 15 residues in the CDR3. Germline V gene data show CDR1 as SGDLS and CDR2 as YYNGEE. V dropped 4 bases and J dropped 4; count of bases not matched to a gene: 9. Sequencing was performed with immunoSEQ multiplex PCR; in TCRdb, only in-frame clones are kept and a portion is missing. The table records roughly 57,000 clones, 90% of them present only once. J is TRBJ2-7 and V is TRBV9, with 9 bases identical to TRBD1. The clonotype was recovered from a female donor with multiple sclerosis, enrolled in a pregnancy study. The sequences come from CD8+ T cells from peripheral blood mononuclear cells, collected before pregnancy. The CDR3 DNA follows: TGTGCCAGCAGCCCCGCCGGGACAGGGTTATACGAGCAGTACTTC. This translates into CASSPAGTGLYEQYF.